The TCR beta chain described here comes from a study of cytomegalovirus exposure and HLA in healthy donors. Primers included in the PCR were 60 Vbeta and 13 Jbeta primers. Sequencing used immunoSEQ multiplex PCR; TCRdb keeps in-frame clones, though not all of them. The profile covers 200,000 to 250,000 clones, with 80% to 85% appearing a single time and approximately 0.71% taken by the ten largest. This clone was seen once. The V end lost 8 bases, the J end lost 8 bases, and 18 bases lay between the germline ends. This CDR3 is built from 13 residues. CDR1 and CDR2 from the germline V gene are SNHLY and FYNNEI.

Material: PBMCs. The source is a boy between 2 and 10 years old in good health and CMV-seronegative. The chain links TRBV2 to TRBJ1-2, with a tentative D call TRBD1 (6 bases). The CDR3 region has the DNA TGTGCCAGCGGAACAGGGCCAGGGCGCGGCTACACCTTC. Protein sequence: CASGTGPGRGYTF.